These T cell receptor beta chains were read from a single sample in a study of T-cell reconstitution after alpha-beta-depleted transplantation in children. TCRdb re-called the PCR reads through MiXCR, storing one row per CDR3 protein. The data contain about 76,000 distinct CDR3 sequences, less than 15% of them singletons. Specimen: PBMCs, mostly from graft donor cells, collected 180 days after TCRalphabeta/CD19-depleted stem cell transplant. The origin of the receptors is a male patient between 2 and 15 years old who had a stem cell transplant for acute lymphoblastic leukemia, so the T cells may come from the graft donor. The CDR3 runs from the conserved cysteine through the conserved F or W. D genes are given only for firm matches. Rows give clone size only sometimes, using once, few, many, or a class for an expanded clone.

j_call v_call clone_size d_call cdr3_nt cdr3_aa
TRBJ2-3 TRBV20-1 once TRBD2 TGCAGTGCCCCCCTGTTTAGCGGGAGGGCAGATACGCAGTATTTT CSAPLFSGRADTQYF
TRBJ2-5 TRBV19 NA NA TGTGCCAGTGAGGGGGAGACCCAGTACTTC CASEGETQYF
TRBJ2-5 TRBV15 medium-sized NA TGTGCCACCAGCAGAGATTGGACGGGTCGAGAGACCCAGTACTTC CATSRDWTGRETQYF
TRBJ2-3 TRBV28 few NA TGTGCCAGCAGTTTACTAGGGGCGCTTGAGACAGATACGCAGTATTTT CASSLLGALETDTQYF
TRBJ2-5 TRBV7-2 few NA TGTGCCAGCAGCTTAGCGGCGGGGCACCAAGAGACCCAGTACTTC CASSLAAGHQETQYF
TRBJ1-6 TRBV7-3 many NA TGTGCCAGCAGCTATGACACAGTGGTTAATTCACCCCTCCACTTT CASSYDTVVNSPLHF
TRBJ1-6 TRBV12-3/TRBV12-4 few NA TGTGCCAGCAGCGAAAATTCACCCCTCCACTTT CASSENSPLHF
TRBJ2-3 TRBV20-1 NA TRBD2 TGCAGTGCTAGAGATCAAAAGCGGGAGAATGGCACATATACGCAGTATTTT CSARDQKRENGTYTQYF
TRBJ2-5 TRBV4-3 NA NA TGCGCCAGCAGCCAAGATACTTGGGGGGAGACCCAGTACTTC CASSQDTWGETQYF
TRBJ1-2 TRBV28 few TRBD1 TGTGCCAGCCGGACAGGGCGTGGTGGCTACACCTTC CASRTGRGGYTF
TRBJ1-1 TRBV11-2 NA TRBD1 TGTGCCAGCAGCTGGGACAGGCTGAACACTGAAGCTTTCTTT CASSWDRLNTEAFF
TRBJ2-5 TRBV27 NA TRBD2 TGTGCCAGCGGCCCCGGGGGGGCCGGGGAGACCCAGTACTTC CASGPGGAGETQYF
TRBJ1-2 TRBV10-3 NA NA TGTGCCATCAGAACGGGACGAATCTATGGCGACACCTTC CAIRTGRIYGDTF
TRBJ1-1 TRBV29-1 many TRBD1 TGCAGCGTGGATAGGGGGCTAGGCACTGAAGCTTTCTTT CSVDRGLGTEAFF
TRBJ2-7 TRBV6-1 many TRBD1 TGTGCCACCCTTCGAGGGGGCTTCCACTCCTACGAGCAGTACTTC CATLRGGFHSYEQYF
TRBJ1-1 TRBV28 NA NA TGTGCCAGCAGTTCTAGGACCTTTCGCGCTGAAGCTTTCTTT CASSSRTFRAEAFF
TRBJ2-5 TRBV10-1 NA NA TGCGCCAGCAGTGAGTCGGCAGGGAGGGAGACCCAGTACTTC CASSESAGRETQYF
TRBJ2-5 TRBV12-3/TRBV12-4 few NA TGTGCCAGCAGTTTAGGGGCCGCACCCCAGTACTTC CASSLGAAPQYF
TRBJ2-1 TRBV27 few NA TGTGCCAGCAGTTTAGAGGGTCATTCTAACAATGAGCAGTTCTTC CASSLEGHSNNEQFF
TRBJ2-4 TRBV20-1 few NA TGCAGTGCCTCCAGGGTGGGGGAGAGCATTCAGTACTTC CSASRVGESIQYF
TRBJ1-5 TRBV20-1 few TRBD1 TGCAGTGCTAGATGGACAGGGGGCAATCAGCCCCAGCATTTT CSARWTGGNQPQHF
TRBJ2-5 TRBV4-2 NA NA TGTGCCAGCAGCCGGCCAGGGGTAGCAGAGACCCAGTACTTC CASSRPGVAETQYF
TRBJ2-7 TRBV7-9 NA TRBD1 TGTGCCAGCAGCTTACGCAGGGGGCTGACGTACGAGCAGTACTTC CASSLRRGLTYEQYF
TRBJ2-1 TRBV29-1 NA TRBD2 TGCAGCGTCCTAGCGGGGGGACATGAGCAGTTCTTC CSVLAGGHEQFF
TRBJ2-5 TRBV15 NA NA TGTGCCACCAGCAGAGGGCCCGGATCAAAGGGGACCCAGTACTTC CATSRGPGSKGTQYF
TRBJ2-7 TRBV19 once NA TGTGCCAGTCACGAACGGGGGAGGCCGTACGAGCAGTACTTC CASHERGRPYEQYF
TRBJ1-1 TRBV5-6 NA TRBD1 TGTGCCAGCAGCTTCAGGGGGCGAGGGGGGGCGAAGGCTGAAGCTTTCTTT CASSFRGRGGAKAEAFF
TRBJ1-2 TRBV7-2 few NA TGTGCCAGCAGCTTTGGGGAAACAGCCCGGGGCGGCTACACCTTC CASSFGETARGGYTF
TRBJ2-5 TRBV28 NA TRBD2 TGTGCCAGCAGTTCCCCCGGGACTAGCGGGTACCAAGAGACCCAGTACTTC CASSSPGTSGYQETQYF
TRBJ1-6 TRBV9 many NA TGTGCCAGCAGCGTAGCGGGGAACTCACCCCTCCACTTT CASSVAGNSPLHF
TRBJ2-1 TRBV7-3 few TRBD2 TGTGCCAGCAGCTTAAGGCCCGGGACTAGCGGGAGGAGCCATTACAATGAGCAGTTCTTC CASSLRPGTSGRSHYNEQFF
TRBJ2-7 TRBV4-2 NA NA TGTGCCAGCAGCCAGGGACCGACCCCCCGCAGCTCCTACGAGCAGTACTTC CASSQGPTPRSSYEQYF
TRBJ1-1 TRBV30 once NA TGTGCCTGGAGTGTAGGAGTTTGGAAGAACACTGAAGCTTTCTTT CAWSVGVWKNTEAFF
TRBJ1-4 TRBV5-5 few TRBD1 TGTGCCAGCAGCTTGGGACAGGGGGTTATTGAAAAACTGTTTTTT CASSLGQGVIEKLFF
TRBJ1-2 TRBV6-1 few TRBD1 TGTGCCAGCAGCCAGGACAGGGGGAACTATGGCTACACCTTC CASSQDRGNYGYTF
TRBJ1-4 TRBV28 NA NA TGTGCCAGCAGTGATGCGGGGAAGAATGAAAAACTGTTTTTT CASSDAGKNEKLFF
TRBJ1-5 TRBV11-2 NA NA TGTGCCAGCAGCGTTTCGGGGGCTAGCAATCAGCCCCAGCATTTT CASSVSGASNQPQHF
TRBJ1-2 TRBV6-2/TRBV6-3 NA NA TGTGCCAGCAGAGTAGGGGACACAGTTGTGCGAGGCTACACCTTC CASRVGDTVVRGYTF
TRBJ2-7 TRBV6-5 NA TRBD2 TGTGCCAGCAGTTACGCGGGGGGGGGGCCCACCTACGAGCAGTACTTC CASSYAGGGPTYEQYF
TRBJ1-5 TRBV12-3/TRBV12-4 NA TRBD1 TGTGCCAGCAGTTTAGATGACAGGGTAAATCAGCACCAGCATTTT CASSLDDRVNQHQHF
TRBJ1-4 TRBV5-1 few NA TGCGCCAGCAGCCTTGAGGGGTTAGAGAATGAAAAACTGTTTTTT CASSLEGLENEKLFF
TRBJ2-7 TRBV20-1 few NA TGCAGTGCTAGAAGGGCCGAGCAGTACTTC CSARRAEQYF
TRBJ2-3 TRBV24-1 few TRBD1 TGTGCCACCAGTGATCTAACAGGACAGGGTGGTTGGACAGATACGCAGTATTTT CATSDLTGQGGWTDTQYF
TRBJ2-5 TRBV29-1 NA NA TGCAGCGTTGTGGGACGGACCGCCGGAGAGACCCAGTACTTC CSVVGRTAGETQYF
TRBJ1-1 TRBV5-1 few NA TGCGCCAGCAGCTTGGCATCCATGAACACTGAAGCTTTCTTT CASSLASMNTEAFF
TRBJ2-2 TRBV4-2 few NA TGTGCCAGCAGCCAGTTATACGGCGCGAACACCGGGGAGCTGTTTTTT CASSQLYGANTGELFF
TRBJ2-1 TRBV9 few TRBD2 TGTGCCAGCAGCGTAGAAGCGGGGGCGAGGGATGAGCAGTTCTTC CASSVEAGARDEQFF
TRBJ2-7 TRBV20-1 NA TRBD2 TGCAGTGCTAGAGATCTCGCGGGAGGCTCGGGCTACGAGCAGTACTTC CSARDLAGGSGYEQYF
TRBJ2-2 TRBV12-3/TRBV12-4 NA TRBD2 TGTGCCAGCAGCCCGGGACTAGCGGACACCGGGGAGCTGTTTTTT CASSPGLADTGELFF
TRBJ1-6 TRBV6-1 few NA TGTGCGACCGGCGTGGGGGGTGGCTCACCCCTCCACTTT CATGVGGGSPLHF
TRBJ1-5 TRBV20-1 NA TRBD1 TGCAGTGCTTACAGGGGCCTCAATCAGCCCCAGCATTTT CSAYRGLNQPQHF
TRBJ2-7 TRBV9 NA NA TGTGCCAGCAGCCCAACTACTAGGGCCTCCTACGAGCAGTACTTC CASSPTTRASYEQYF